This T cell receptor beta chain is from a study of CD8 T cells in Susac syndrome (dated by TCRdb to between 2017 and 2020). With respect to the entire study: Whether CD8+ T cell activation and differentiation in Susac syndrome was antigen driven was tested using repertoire sequencing. Clonality of the CD8+ T cell repertoire was compared between more than 10 healthy donors, approximately 14 Susac syndrome patients and roughly 15 multiple sclerosis patients. Overall study outcomes, separate from this receptor: The TCR sequencing and HLA analysis was acknowledged to have included a relatively small number of individuals.

Points on this clonotype: No antigen is known for it. No quality values exist for individual bases; no much larger clone is one base distant.

RNA was extracted with the RNeasy kit and 0.5 to 1 ug was reverse transcribed using random hexamers. The immunoSEQ multiplex PCR assay, covering 54 Vbeta and 13 Jbeta segments, was used to amplify TCR beta CDR3 regions. Bias from PCR amplification was corrected by using a synthetic template baseline for primer optimization and for computational correction. As for the authors' bioinformatics: Only productive sequences were kept, with reads annotated to V, D and J genes according to IMGT and analyzed in immunoSEQ Analyzer. To calculate clonality, Shannon entropy was normalized by log2 of the number of productive unique sequences and then subtracted from one. Public and private clones were assessed among the 100 most prevalent clones of each patient and control. Clones were defined as Susac-specific when absent from the healthy and MS cohorts, from about 970 published viral clones and from other ImmuneACCESS disease sequences. TCRdb reprocessed the public reads (quality trimming at Q25 with fastp, clone calling with MiXCR) and kept in-frame beta chains. Rows with one shared CDR3 protein collapse into an entry with the most common genes and DNA. These V and J calls originate from TCRdb's pipeline instead of the authors' own analysis. For this sample there are about 200,000 distinct CDR3 sequences; about 93% appear just once. Of the sample, about 0.12% is held by the ten largest clones.

High-throughput TCR beta sequencing profiled peripheral blood CD8+ and CD4+ T cells from healthy donors, Susac syndrome patients and multiple sclerosis patients. Treatment-naive patients with stable or active relapsing-remitting disease fulfilling revised McDonald criteria were used as multiple sclerosis controls. Bulk CD8+ and CD4+ T cells were purified by magnetic negative isolation, while CD8+ TEMRA cells were enriched using FACS. Blood was drawn into EDTA tubes, processed within 24 hours, and PBMCs were isolated by density gradient centrifugation. PBMCs destined for TCR sequencing were cryopreserved in liquid nitrogen and later thawed in a 37 °C water bath. A purity of at least 90% was achieved for sorted or isolated CD4+, CD8+ and CD8+ TEMRA cells. The trim is 5 bases for V and 4 bases for J, with a gap of 11 bases between the germline ends. Reading from cysteine to phenylalanine, the CDR3 counts 13 amino acids. This entry keeps only the CDR3 DNA: 39 bases, framed from base 1.

Recombination connected TRBV12-3 or TRBV12-4 to TRBJ1-2, with the D gene not confidently named. The sample comprised CD8+ T cells from PBMCs. This clonotype was obtained from a human donor with multiple sclerosis. In nucleotide form, the sequence is TGTGCCAGCAGTCCCCTCTTGAGCTATGGCTACACCTTC. It is translated as CASSPLLSYGYTF.